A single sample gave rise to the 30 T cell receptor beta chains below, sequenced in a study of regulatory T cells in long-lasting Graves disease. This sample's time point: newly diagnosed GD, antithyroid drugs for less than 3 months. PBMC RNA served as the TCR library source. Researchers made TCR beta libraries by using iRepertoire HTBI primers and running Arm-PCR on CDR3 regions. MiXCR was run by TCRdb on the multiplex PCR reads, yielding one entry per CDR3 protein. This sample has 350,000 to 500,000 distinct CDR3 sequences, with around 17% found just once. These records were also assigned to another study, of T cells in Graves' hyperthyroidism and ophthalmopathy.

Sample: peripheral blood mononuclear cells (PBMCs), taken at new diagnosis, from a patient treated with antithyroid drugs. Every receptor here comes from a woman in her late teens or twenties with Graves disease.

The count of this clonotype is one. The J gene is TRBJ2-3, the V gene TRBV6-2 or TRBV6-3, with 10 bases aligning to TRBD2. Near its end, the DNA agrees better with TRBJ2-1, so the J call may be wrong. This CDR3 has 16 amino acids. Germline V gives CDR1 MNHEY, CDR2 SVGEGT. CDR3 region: CASRRLAGEPGNEQFF. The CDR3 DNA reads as TGTGCCAGCAGGCGGCTAGCGGGAGAGCCGGGCAATGAGCAGTTCTTC.

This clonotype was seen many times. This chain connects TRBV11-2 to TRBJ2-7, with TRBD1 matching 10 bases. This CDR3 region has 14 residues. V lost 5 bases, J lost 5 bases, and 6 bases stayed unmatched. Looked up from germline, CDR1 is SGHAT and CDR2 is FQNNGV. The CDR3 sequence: CASSRGTGVDEQYF. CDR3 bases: TGTGCCAGCAGCCGCGGGACAGGGGTCGACGAGCAGTACTTC.

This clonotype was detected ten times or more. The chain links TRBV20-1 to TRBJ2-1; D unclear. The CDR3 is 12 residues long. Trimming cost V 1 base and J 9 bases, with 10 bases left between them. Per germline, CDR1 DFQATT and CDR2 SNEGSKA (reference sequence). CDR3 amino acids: CSARVGVPEQFF. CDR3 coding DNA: TGCAGTGCTAGAGTTGGGGTTCCTGAGCAGTTCTTC.

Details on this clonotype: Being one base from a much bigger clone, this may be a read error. CDR3 sequence: CASSSRSVWRKYEQYF. CDR3 coding DNA: TGTGCCAGCAGCTCCCGTTCAGTTTGGCGGAAATACGAGCAGTACTTC. The V gene is TRBV7-2, the J gene TRBJ2-3, with D uncertain. The DNA end favors TRBJ2-7, so the J call may be wrong. The germline V gene has CDR1 SGHTA and CDR2 FQGNSA. CDR3 size: 16 residues.

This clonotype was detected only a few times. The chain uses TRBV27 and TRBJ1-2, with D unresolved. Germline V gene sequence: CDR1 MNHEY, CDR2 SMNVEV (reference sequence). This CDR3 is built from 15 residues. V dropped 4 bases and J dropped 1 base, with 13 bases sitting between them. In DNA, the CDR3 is TGTGCCAGCAGTTCCCTCGGGTCACTTAACTATGGCTACACCTTC. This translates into CASSSLGSLNYGYTF.

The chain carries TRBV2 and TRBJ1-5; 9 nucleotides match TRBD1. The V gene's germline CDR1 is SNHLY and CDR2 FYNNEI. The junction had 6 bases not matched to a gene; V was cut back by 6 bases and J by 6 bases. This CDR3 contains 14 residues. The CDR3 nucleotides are TGTGCCAGCAGCAGGACAGGGGAGATTCAGCCCCAGCATTTT. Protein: CASSRTGEIQPQHF.

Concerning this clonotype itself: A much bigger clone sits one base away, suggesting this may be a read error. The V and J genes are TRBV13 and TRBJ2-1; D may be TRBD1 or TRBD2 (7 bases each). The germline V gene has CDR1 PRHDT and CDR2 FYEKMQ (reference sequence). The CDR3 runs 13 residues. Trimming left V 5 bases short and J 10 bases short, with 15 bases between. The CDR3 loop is CASSRTGEGEQFF. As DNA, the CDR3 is TGTGCCAGCAGCAGAACAGGGGAGGGCGAGCAGTTCTTC.

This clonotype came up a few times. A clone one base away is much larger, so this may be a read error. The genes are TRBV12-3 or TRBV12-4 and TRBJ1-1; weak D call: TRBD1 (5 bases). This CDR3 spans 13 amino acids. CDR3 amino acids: CASSGTGRIETFF. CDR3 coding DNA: TGTGCCAGCAGTGGGACGGGACGGATTGAAACTTTCTTT.

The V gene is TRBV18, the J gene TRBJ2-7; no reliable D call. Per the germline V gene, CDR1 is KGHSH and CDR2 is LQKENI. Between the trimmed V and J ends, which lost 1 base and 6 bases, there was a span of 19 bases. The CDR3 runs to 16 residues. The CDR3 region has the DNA TGTGCCAGCTCACCACAAGACTCCAATTACCCACCCGAGCAGTACTTC. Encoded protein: CASSPQDSNYPPEQYF.

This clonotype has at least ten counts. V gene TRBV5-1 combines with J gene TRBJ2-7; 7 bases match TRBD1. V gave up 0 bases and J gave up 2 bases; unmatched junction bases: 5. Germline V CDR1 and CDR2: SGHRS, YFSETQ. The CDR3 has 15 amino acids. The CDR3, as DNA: TGCGCCAGCAGCTTGGGGGGGACAGAAACCTACGAGCAGTACTTC. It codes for CASSLGGTETYEQYF.

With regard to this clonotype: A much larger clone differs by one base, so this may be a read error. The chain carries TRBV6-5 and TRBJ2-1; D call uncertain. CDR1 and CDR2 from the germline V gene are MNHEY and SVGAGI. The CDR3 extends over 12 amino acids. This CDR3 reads CTSSYGPNEQFF. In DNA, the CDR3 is TGTACCAGCAGTTACGGCCCCAATGAGCAGTTCTTC.

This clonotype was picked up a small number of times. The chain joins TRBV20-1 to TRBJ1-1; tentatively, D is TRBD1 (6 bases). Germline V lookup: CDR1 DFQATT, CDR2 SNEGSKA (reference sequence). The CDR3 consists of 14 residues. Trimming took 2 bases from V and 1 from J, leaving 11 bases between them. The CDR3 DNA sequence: TGCAGTGCTAGATCGGGGGCCTCGAACACTGAAGCTTTCTTT. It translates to CSARSGASNTEAFF.

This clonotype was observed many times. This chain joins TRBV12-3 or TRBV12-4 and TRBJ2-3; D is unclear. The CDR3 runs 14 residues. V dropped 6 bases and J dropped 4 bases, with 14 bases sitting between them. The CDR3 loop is CASSRRSSADTQYF. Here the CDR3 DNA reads TGTGCCAGCAGCCGCAGAAGCTCCGCAGATACGCAGTATTTT.

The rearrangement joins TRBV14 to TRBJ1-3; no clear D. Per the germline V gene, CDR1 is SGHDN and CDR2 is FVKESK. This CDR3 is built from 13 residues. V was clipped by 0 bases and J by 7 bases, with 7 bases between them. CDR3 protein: CASSQDPPNTIYF. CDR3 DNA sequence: TGTGCCAGCAGCCAAGACCCCCCCAACACCATATATTTT.

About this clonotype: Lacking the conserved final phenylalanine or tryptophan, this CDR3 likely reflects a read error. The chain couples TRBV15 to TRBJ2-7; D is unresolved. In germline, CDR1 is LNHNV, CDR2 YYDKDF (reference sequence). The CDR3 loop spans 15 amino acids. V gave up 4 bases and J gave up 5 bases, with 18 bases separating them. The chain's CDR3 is CATSKDQASRHEQYL. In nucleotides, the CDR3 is TGTGCCACCAGCAAAGACCAGGCATCTCGGCACGAGCAGTACCTC.

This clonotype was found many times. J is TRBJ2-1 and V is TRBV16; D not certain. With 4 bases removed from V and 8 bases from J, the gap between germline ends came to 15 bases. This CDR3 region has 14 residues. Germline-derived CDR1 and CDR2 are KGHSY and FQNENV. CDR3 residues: CASSPRISLDEQFF. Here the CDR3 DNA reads TGTGCCAGCAGCCCCCGCATTAGTCTGGATGAGCAGTTCTTC. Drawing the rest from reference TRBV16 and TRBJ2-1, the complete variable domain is GEEVAQTPKHLVRGEGQKAKLYCAPIKGHSYVFWYQQVLKNEFKFLISFQNENVFDETGMPKERFSAKCLPNSPCSLEIQATKLEDSAVYFCASSPRISLDEQFFGPGTRLTVL.

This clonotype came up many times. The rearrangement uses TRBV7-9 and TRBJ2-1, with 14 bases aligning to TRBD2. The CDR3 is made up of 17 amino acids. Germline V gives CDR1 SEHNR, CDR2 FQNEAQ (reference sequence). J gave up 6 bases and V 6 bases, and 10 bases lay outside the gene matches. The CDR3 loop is CASSSRTSGRFGNEQFF. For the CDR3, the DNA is TGTGCCAGCAGTTCAAGGACTAGCGGGAGGTTCGGCAATGAGCAGTTCTTC.

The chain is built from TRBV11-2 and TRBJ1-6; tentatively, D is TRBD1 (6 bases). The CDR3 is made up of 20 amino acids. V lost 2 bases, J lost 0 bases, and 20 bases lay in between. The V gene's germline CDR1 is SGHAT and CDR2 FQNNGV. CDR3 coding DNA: TGTGCCAGCAGCTTATATTCGGGGACATCGGTCAGCTCCTATAATTCACCCCTCCACTTT. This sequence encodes CASSLYSGTSVSSYNSPLHF.

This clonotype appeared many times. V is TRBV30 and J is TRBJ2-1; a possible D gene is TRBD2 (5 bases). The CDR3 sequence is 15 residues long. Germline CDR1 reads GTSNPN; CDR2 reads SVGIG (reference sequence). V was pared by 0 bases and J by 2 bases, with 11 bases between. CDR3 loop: CAWSVLRAAYNEQFF. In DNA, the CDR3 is TGTGCCTGGAGTGTTTTGAGGGCCGCCTACAATGAGCAGTTCTTC. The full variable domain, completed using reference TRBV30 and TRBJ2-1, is SQTIHQWPATLVQPVGSPLSLECTVEGTSNPNLYWYRQAAGRGLQLLFYSVGIGQISSEVPQNLSASRPQDRQFILSSKKLLLSDSGFYLCAWSVLRAAYNEQFFGPGTRLTVL.

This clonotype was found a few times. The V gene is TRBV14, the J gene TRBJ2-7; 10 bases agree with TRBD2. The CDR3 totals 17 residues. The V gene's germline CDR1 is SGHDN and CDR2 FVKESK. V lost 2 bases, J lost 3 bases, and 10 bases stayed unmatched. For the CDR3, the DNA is TGTGCCAGCAGCCAAAGACTAGCGGGCCCGAGCGACTACGAGCAGTACTTC. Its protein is CASSQRLAGPSDYEQYF.

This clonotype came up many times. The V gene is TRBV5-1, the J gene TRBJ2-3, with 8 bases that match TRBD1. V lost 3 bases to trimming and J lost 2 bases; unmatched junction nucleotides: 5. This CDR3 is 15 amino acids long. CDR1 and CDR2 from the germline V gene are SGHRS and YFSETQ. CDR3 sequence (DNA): TGCGCCAGCAGCTGGACAGGGTCCTACACAGATACGCAGTATTTT. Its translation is CASSWTGSYTDTQYF.

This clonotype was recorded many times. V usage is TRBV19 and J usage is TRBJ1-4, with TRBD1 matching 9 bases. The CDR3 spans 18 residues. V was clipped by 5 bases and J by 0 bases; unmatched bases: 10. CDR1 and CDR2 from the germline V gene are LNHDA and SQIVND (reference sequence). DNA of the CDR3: TGTGCCAGTAGTTTACCGCCGGGACAGGGATCAACTAATGAAAAACTGTTTTTT. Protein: CASSLPPGQGSTNEKLFF.

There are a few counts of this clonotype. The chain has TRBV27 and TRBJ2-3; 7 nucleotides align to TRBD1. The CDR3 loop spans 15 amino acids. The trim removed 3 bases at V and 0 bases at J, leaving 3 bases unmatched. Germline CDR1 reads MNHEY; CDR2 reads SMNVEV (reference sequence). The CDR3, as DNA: TGTGCCAGCAGTTTCAAGGGGGCAAGCACAGATACGCAGTATTTT. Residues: CASSFKGASTDTQYF.

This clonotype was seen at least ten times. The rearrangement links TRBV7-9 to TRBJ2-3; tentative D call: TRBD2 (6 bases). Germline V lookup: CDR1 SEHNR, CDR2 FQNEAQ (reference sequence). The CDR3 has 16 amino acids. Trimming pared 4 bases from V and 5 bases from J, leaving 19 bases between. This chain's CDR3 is CASSSGRSRTEDTQYF. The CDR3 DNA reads TGTGCCAGCAGCTCCGGGAGATCGCGAACAGAAGATACGCAGTATTTT. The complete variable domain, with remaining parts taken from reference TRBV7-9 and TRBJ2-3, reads DTGVSQNPRHKITKRGQNVTFRCDPISEHNRLYWYRQTLGQGPEFLTYFQNEAQLEKSRLLSDRFSAERPKGSFSTLEIQRTEQGDSAMYLCASSSGRSRTEDTQYFGPGTRLTVL.

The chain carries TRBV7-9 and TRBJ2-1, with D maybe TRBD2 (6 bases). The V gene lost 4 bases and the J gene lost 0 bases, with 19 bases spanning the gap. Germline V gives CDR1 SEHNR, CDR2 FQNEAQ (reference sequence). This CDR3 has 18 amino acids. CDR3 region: CASSSLFGTASSYNEQFF. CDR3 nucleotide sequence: TGTGCCAGCAGCTCCCTATTCGGGACTGCGAGCTCCTACAATGAGCAGTTCTTC.

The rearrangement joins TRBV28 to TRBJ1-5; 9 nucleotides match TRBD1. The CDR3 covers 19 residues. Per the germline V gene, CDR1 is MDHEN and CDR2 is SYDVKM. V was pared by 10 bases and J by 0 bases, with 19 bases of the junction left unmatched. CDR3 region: CATHRTGGESYISNQPQHF. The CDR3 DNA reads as TGTGCCACGCACCGCACAGGGGGCGAGTCATACATTAGCAATCAGCCCCAGCATTTT.

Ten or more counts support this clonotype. The CDR3 nucleotides are TGTGCCAGCAGCTTGGTAGCGGCCGCCGGATCCAATGAGCAGTTCTTC. Translating it yields CASSLVAAAGSNEQFF. The V and J genes are TRBV7-6 and TRBJ2-1; tentatively, D is TRBD2 (6 bases). Trimming left V 3 bases short and J 6 bases short, with 18 bases between. Germline assignment: CDR1 SGHVS and CDR2 FNYEAQ. The CDR3 contains 16 residues.

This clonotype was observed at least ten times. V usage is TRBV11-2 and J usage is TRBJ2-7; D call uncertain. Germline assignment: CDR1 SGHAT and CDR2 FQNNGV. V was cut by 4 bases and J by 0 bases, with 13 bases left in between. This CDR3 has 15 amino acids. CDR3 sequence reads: CASSSLTGISYEQYF. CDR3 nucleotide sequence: TGTGCCAGCAGCTCATTGACTGGGATCTCCTACGAGCAGTACTTC.

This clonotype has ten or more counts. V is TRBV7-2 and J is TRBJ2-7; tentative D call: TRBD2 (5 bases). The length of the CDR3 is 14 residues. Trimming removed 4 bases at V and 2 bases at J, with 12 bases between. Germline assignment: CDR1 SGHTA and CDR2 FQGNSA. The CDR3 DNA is TGTGCCAGCAGCTCAAGCGGCGGACCCTACGAGCAGTACTTC. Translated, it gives CASSSSGGPYEQYF.

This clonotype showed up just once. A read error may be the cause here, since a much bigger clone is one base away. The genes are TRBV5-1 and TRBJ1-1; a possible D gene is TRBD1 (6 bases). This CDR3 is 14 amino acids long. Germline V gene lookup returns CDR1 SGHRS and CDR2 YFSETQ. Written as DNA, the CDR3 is TGCGCCCGCAGCGCGGGACATCTGAACACTGAAGCTTTCTTT. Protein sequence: CARSAGHLNTEAFF. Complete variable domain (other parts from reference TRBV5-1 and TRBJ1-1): KAGVTQTPRYLIKTRGQQVTLSCSPISGHRSVSWYQQTPGQGLQFLFEYFSETQRNKGNFPGRFSGRQFSNSRSEMNVSTLELGDSALYLCARSAGHLNTEAFFGQGTRLTVV.